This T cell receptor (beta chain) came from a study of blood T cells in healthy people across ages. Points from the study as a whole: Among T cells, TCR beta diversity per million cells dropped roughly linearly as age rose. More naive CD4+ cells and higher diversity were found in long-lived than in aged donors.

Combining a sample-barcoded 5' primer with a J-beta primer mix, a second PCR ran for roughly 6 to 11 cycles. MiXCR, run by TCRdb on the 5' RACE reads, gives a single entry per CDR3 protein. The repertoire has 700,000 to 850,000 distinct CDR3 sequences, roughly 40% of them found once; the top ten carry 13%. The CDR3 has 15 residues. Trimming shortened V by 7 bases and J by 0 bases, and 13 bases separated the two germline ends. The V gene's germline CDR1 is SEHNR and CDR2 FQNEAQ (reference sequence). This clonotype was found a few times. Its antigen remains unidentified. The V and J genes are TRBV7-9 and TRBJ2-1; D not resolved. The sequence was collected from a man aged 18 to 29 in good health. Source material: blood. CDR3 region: CASTPPQSSYNEQFF. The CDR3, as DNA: TGTGCCAGCACCCCACCGCAGAGCTCCTACAATGAGCAGTTCTTC.